A single TCR beta chain is shown here with its context. Its antigen is as yet unknown. Assay used: immunoSEQ multiplex PCR; TCRdb lists only in-frame clones, some missing. Of tens of thousands of clones listed, roughly 91% are singletons. This sample was taken from a study of T cell responses to AZD1222 COVID-19 vaccine. V lost 1 base to trimming and J lost 2 bases, with 7 bases between them. The germline CDR1 and CDR2 sequences are SGHTA and FQGNSA. The CDR3 spans 14 residues. Study results and caveats: Along spike, vaccine-associated CD4 TCRs were found throughout, with dominance at 160-218 and 743-854. Donors in the cohort were predominantly white British and more often female, and clonal diversity was possibly underestimated.

The chain recombines TRBV7-2 with TRBJ2-3; D is uncertain. The sequencing here drew on peripheral blood, taken on day 0 of MenACWY control vaccination. This sequence was found in an adult in good health. The CDR3 loop reads CASSLGIYTDTQYF. In DNA form, the CDR3 reads TGTGCCAGCAGCTTAGGTATTTACACAGATACGCAGTATTTT.